One TCR beta chain is described in this entry. This sample stems from a study of OX40 agonist ivuxolimab in advanced cancers. The germline gives CDR1 GTSNPN, CDR2 SVGIG (reference sequence). Trimming left V 4 bases short and J 0 bases short, with 10 bases between. The CDR3 runs to 14 residues. The data were produced by immunoSEQ multiplex PCR, yet TCRdb's version contains in-frame clones alone and is incomplete. The top ten clones hold around 0.53% of a sample with 90,000 to 150,000 clones, around 87% of them seen once. V and J are TRBV30 and TRBJ1-5; D uncertain. The source of this sequence is an adult with an advanced solid tumor such as melanoma, head and neck, liver or kidney cancer. Sample: CD4+ or CD8+ T cells sorted from blood, taken in a trial of the OX40 agonist ivuxolimab. The CDR3 DNA sequence: TGTGCCTGGAACCAAGGGCATAGCAATCAGCCCCAGCATTTT. This codes for CAWNQGHSNQPQHF.